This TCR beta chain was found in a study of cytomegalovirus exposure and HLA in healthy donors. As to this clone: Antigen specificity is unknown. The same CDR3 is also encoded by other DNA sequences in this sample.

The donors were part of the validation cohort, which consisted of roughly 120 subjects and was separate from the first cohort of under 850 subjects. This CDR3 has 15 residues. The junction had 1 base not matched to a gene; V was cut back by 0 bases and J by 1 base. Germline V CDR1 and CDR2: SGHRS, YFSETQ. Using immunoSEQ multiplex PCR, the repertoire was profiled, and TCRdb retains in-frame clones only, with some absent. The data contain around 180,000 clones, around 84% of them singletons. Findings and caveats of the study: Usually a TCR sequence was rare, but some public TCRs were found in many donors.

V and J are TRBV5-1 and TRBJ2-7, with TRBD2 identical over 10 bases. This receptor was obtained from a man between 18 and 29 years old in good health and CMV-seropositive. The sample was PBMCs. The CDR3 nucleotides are TGCGCCAGCAGCTTGGGGACTAGCGGATCCTACGAGCAGTACTTC. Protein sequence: CASSLGTSGSYEQYF.